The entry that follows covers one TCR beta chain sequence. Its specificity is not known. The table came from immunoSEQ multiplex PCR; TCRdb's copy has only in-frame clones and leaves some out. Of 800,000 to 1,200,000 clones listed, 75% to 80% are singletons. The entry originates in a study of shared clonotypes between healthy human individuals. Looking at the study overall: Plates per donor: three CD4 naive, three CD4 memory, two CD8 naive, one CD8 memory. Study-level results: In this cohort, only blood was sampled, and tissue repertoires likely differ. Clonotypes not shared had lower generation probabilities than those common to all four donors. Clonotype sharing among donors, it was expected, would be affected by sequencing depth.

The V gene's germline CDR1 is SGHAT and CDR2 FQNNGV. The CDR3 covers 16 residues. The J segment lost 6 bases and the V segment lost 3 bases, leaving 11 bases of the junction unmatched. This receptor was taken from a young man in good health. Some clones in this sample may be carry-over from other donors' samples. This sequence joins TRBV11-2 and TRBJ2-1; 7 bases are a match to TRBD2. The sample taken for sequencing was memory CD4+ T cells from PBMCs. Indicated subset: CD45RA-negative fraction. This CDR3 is CASSFISGPQPNEQFF. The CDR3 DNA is TGTGCCAGCAGCTTTATTAGCGGGCCCCAACCCAATGAGCAGTTCTTC.